This record covers a single T cell receptor (beta chain). Antigen specificity is unknown. This record belongs to a study of radiotherapy plus CTLA-4 blockade in lung cancer. The overall study: Among all patients, about 19% showed objective responses, while roughly 30% had disease control. Study outcomes and limitations: TCR clones of tumor origin grew in blood after radiotherapy plus ipilimumab. Early clone dynamics of blood T cells, plus interferon-beta, reportedly predicted response best.

Focal radiation plus CTLA-4 blockade with ipilimumab was administered to patients who had chemo-refractory metastatic non-small-cell lung cancer. TCRdb keeps only in-frame clones here, not all; method: immunoSEQ multiplex PCR. This sample has roughly 32,000 clones, with around 75% found just once. The source is a human donor with non-small cell lung cancer that progressed on radiotherapy plus ipilimumab. This specimen consisted of peripheral blood, obtained from a patient treated with radiotherapy plus ipilimumab.

The CDR3 nucleotides are TGTGCCAGCAGTTACCCGGACAGGAGAAACACTGAAGCTTTCTTT. Translating it yields CASSYPDRRNTEAFF. The chain is built from TRBV6-6 and TRBJ1-1, with 7 bases fitting TRBD1. Germline CDR1 reads MNHNY; CDR2 reads SVGAGI (reference sequence). The trim removed 2 bases at V and 2 bases at J, leaving 5 bases unmatched. The CDR3 is 15 residues long.